The 18 T cell receptor beta chains presented below share a single source sample, sequenced in a study of blood T cell repertoires in COVID-19. Only in-frame clones appear in the TCRdb table, and some are missing; sequencing was by immunoSEQ multiplex PCR. The repertoire holds some 200,000 clones, with less than 90% as singletons. Specimen: peripheral blood. These receptors were obtained from a woman aged 80 or over with COVID-19, enrolled during active disease.

The rearrangement links TRBV18 to TRBJ1-1, with D tentatively TRBD1 (6 bases). Deletions cut 6 bases from V and 4 bases from J, with 18 bases between. Per germline, CDR1 KGHSH and CDR2 LQKENI. The CDR3 sequence is 15 residues long. The DNA of the CDR3 is TGTGCCAGCTCCTCGATAGAGGGGGGGAGCACTGAAGCTTTCTTT. It codes for CASSSIEGGSTEAFF.

This clone showed up just a few times. The rearrangement joins TRBV6-5 to TRBJ2-5; TRBD1 matches at 7 bases. Germline lookup yields CDR1 MNHEY and CDR2 SVGAGI. This CDR3 has 12 amino acids. J lost 3 bases, V lost 7 bases, and 2 bases had no gene match. The CDR3 DNA is TGTGCCAGCAACACAGGGGAAGAGACCCAGTACTTC. Its translation is CASNTGEETQYF.

In this sample, this clone turned up once. In nucleotides, the CDR3 is TGTGCCAGCAGAAAGACAGGGGAGGGACAGCCCCAGCATTTT. This sequence encodes CASRKTGEGQPQHF. This rearrangement joins TRBV6-5 to TRBJ1-5, with 8 bases lining up with TRBD1. J was trimmed by 7 bases and V by 6 bases; bases with no gene match: 8. The CDR3 runs to 14 residues. CDR1 MNHEY and CDR2 SVGAGI come from the germline V gene.

This rearrangement joins TRBV28 to TRBJ1-2; 7 bases align to TRBD1. CDR1 is MDHEN and CDR2 is SYDVKM in the germline V gene. Trimming cost V 2 bases and J 8 bases; bases outside gene matches: 5. The CDR3 contains 13 residues. CDR3 nucleotides: TGTGCCAGCAGTTTAAGGGGGACAGAGGGCTACACCTTC. This gives the protein CASSLRGTEGYTF.

The V call is TRBV5-6, the J call TRBJ1-4; D call uncertain. This CDR3 contains 12 residues. The germline V and J ends were trimmed by 4 bases and 5 bases, with 6 bases remaining between them. Germline assignment: CDR1 SGHDT and CDR2 YYEEEE. CDR3 coding DNA: TGTGCCAGCAGCCGGGTGAATGAAAAACTGTTTTTT. Translating gives CASSRVNEKLFF.

J is TRBJ1-6 and V is TRBV11-2; 12 positions agree with TRBD1. The CDR3 has 16 residues. The germline gives CDR1 SGHAT, CDR2 FQNNGV. Trimming took 1 base from V and 7 from J; bases not matched to a gene: 2. The CDR3 sequence is CASSLGDRGQNSPLHF. The CDR3 DNA follows: TGTGCCAGCAGCTTAGGGGACAGGGGGCAAAATTCACCCCTCCACTTT.

This chain joins TRBV19 and TRBJ2-7; possibly TRBD1 for D (6 bases). The CDR3 is 15 residues long. V was clipped by 5 bases and J by 3 bases, with 17 bases between them. Germline V gene data show CDR1 as LNHDA and CDR2 as SQIVND (reference sequence). This chain's CDR3 is CASSSGTRSVYEQYF. The DNA for the CDR3 is TGTGCCAGTAGTTCCGGGACACGGAGCGTCTACGAGCAGTACTTC.

The V and J genes are TRBV7-2 and TRBJ2-1; D is uncertain. Germline V gives CDR1 SGHTA, CDR2 FQGNSA. V shed 6 bases and J shed 3 bases, with 12 bases lying between them. The CDR3 is made up of 14 amino acids. Here the CDR3 DNA reads TGTGCCAGCAGACAGACACCAGACTACAATGAGCAGTTCTTC. Translation gives CASRQTPDYNEQFF.

This chain joins TRBV6-1 and TRBJ2-7, with D tentatively TRBD1 (6 bases). The V end lost 11 bases, the J end lost 3 bases, and 17 bases lay between the germline ends. This CDR3 is built from 13 residues. Germline V CDR1 and CDR2: MNHNS, SASEGT. The DNA for the CDR3 is TGTGCCTCCCGTAACAGGGTTGGCTACGAGCAGTACGTC. This gives the protein CASRNRVGYEQYV.

V and J are TRBV5-4 and TRBJ2-1; 10 bases align to TRBD2. The CDR3 runs to 15 residues. Germline values: CDR1 SGHNT, CDR2 YYREEE (reference sequence). Germline trimming cut 2 bases from V and 2 bases from J; bases unmatched to any gene: 1. CDR3 sequence: CASSLAGGAYNEQFF. For the CDR3, the DNA is TGTGCCAGCAGCTTAGCGGGGGGGGCCTACAATGAGCAGTTCTTC. The full variable domain, rest sourced from reference TRBV5-4 and TRBJ2-1, is ETGVTQSPTHLIKTRGQQVTLRCSSQSGHNTVSWYQQALGQGPQFIFQYYREEENGRGNFPPRFSGLQFPNYSSELNVNALELDDSALYLCASSLAGGAYNEQFFGPGTRLTVL.

The genes are TRBV5-1 and TRBJ1-4; D is unresolved. V shed 0 bases and J shed 4 bases, with 13 bases lying between them. CDR3 length: 16 residues. Germline CDR1 SGHRS, CDR2 YFSETQ. The CDR3 nucleotides are TGCGCCAGCAGCTTGGAAGGGAGCAGAGGTAATGAAAAACTGTTTTTT. This sequence encodes CASSLEGSRGNEKLFF.

The V call is TRBV5-6, the J call TRBJ2-3, with 12 bases lining up with TRBD2. Per germline, CDR1 SGHDT and CDR2 YYEEEE. This CDR3 has 16 amino acids. The V gene end was trimmed by 4 bases and the J gene end by 2 bases; junction bases not matched to a gene: 5. DNA for the CDR3: TGTGCCAGCAGCATCCTAGCGGGGGGGCCCACAGATACGCAGTATTTT. It specifies CASSILAGGPTDTQYF.

The chain employs TRBV24-1 and TRBJ1-5; TRBD1 matches 8 bases. Germline loops: CDR1 KGHDR, CDR2 SFDVKD. The CDR3 loop spans 16 amino acids. With 3 bases clipped from V and 2 bases from J, the junction kept 5 bases outside the gene matches. As DNA, the CDR3 is TGTGCCACCAGTGATCCAGGACAGGGCGGCAATCAGCCCCAGCATTTT. Translating gives CATSDPGQGGNQPQHF.

This clone was seen only once. The rearrangement uses TRBV7-9 and TRBJ1-2; D is ambiguous. CDR3 length: 12 residues. Trimming left V 1 base short and J 6 bases short, with 6 bases between. Germline lookup yields CDR1 SEHNR and CDR2 FQNEAQ (reference sequence). CDR3 nucleotide sequence: TGTGCCAGCAGCTTAGTCGAGGATGGCTACACCTTC. Translation gives CASSLVEDGYTF.

This clone showed up just once. V is TRBV24-1 and J is TRBJ2-2; weak D call: TRBD1 (6 bases). Trimming stripped 2 bases from V and 4 bases from J, with 16 bases between. Germline V gene data show CDR1 as KGHDR and CDR2 as SFDVKD. This CDR3 has 17 amino acids. The CDR3 is CATSDSDSLGATGELFF. DNA of the CDR3: TGTGCCACCAGTGATTCGGACAGCTTAGGGGCCACCGGGGAGCTGTTTTTT.

The gene calls are TRBV18 and TRBJ2-2; maybe TRBD1 (5 bases). This CDR3 comprises 15 residues. Deletions cut 3 bases from V and 1 base from J, with 9 bases between. Germline V gene data show CDR1 as KGHSH and CDR2 as LQKENI. The CDR3 reads CASSPDILNTGELFF. Here the CDR3 DNA reads TGTGCCAGCTCACCGGACATTCTGAACACCGGGGAGCTGTTTTTT.

Only a few counts were recorded for this clone. V usage is TRBV28 and J usage is TRBJ2-7, with D perhaps TRBD1 (6 bases). This CDR3 spans 16 amino acids. Germline lookup yields CDR1 MDHEN and CDR2 SYDVKM. Trimming pared 4 bases from V and 1 base from J, leaving 17 bases between. The CDR3 region is CASSSLAAGDSYEQYF. The CDR3 nucleotides read TGTGCCAGCAGTTCCCTGGCGGCAGGGGATTCCTACGAGCAGTACTTC. Complete variable domain (other parts from reference TRBV28 and TRBJ2-7): DVKVTQSSRYLVKRTGEKVFLECVQDMDHENMFWYRQDPGLGLRLIYFSYDVKMKEKGDIPEGYSVSREKKERFSLILESASTNQTSMYLCASSSLAAGDSYEQYFGPGTRLTVT.

This clone was found a few times. The chain employs TRBV29-1 and TRBJ2-3, with TRBD1 identical over 8 bases. The CDR3 consists of 14 residues. Germline trimming cut 4 bases from V and 3 bases from J; bases unmatched to any gene: 6. In germline, CDR1 is SQVTM, CDR2 ANQGSEA. The CDR3 nucleotides read TGCAGCGTTGGCGGAAGACAGGGGACAGATACGCAGTATTTT. This translates into CSVGGRQGTDTQYF.